Listed below are T cell receptor beta chains from one sample, sequenced in a study of immune evolution from preneoplasia to lung adenocarcinoma. TCRdb keeps only in-frame clones here, not all; method: immunoSEQ multiplex PCR. The sample holds 4,000 to 5,000 clones; around 73% are singletons and the top ten take 8.6%. Input material: FFPE normal lung tissue adjacent to the tumor. Receptors were obtained from a person over 45 with lung adenocarcinoma. Each CDR3 is given with its conserved first and last residue. D genes are given only for firm matches. Size values are once, few and many counts, or a class for expanded clones, and some rows have none.

D: NA
J: TRBJ2-7
size: NA
V: TRBV27
CDR3: CASSFREEQYF
DNA: TGTGCCAGCAGTTTCCGAGAGGAGCAGTACTTC

D: TRBD2
J: TRBJ2-5
size: NA
V: TRBV5-6
CDR3: CASSTPPAGGRETQYF
DNA: TGTGCCAGCAGCACCCCCCCAGCGGGAGGGCGGGAGACCCAGTACTTC

D: NA
J: TRBJ1-4
size: NA
V: TRBV27
CDR3: CASSPRAGEKLFF
DNA: TGTGCCAGCAGTCCACGGGCGGGAGAAAAACTGTTTTTT

D: NA
J: TRBJ2-3
size: NA
V: TRBV7-9
CDR3: CASSRDRGGFGTDTQYF
DNA: TGTGCCAGCAGCCGTGACAGGGGAGGGTTTGGCACAGATACGCAGTATTTT

D: TRBD1
J: TRBJ2-1
size: few
V: TRBV2
CDR3: CASRPGTGAYNEQFF
DNA: TGTGCCAGCCGCCCCGGGACAGGGGCCTACAATGAGCAGTTCTTC

D: TRBD1
J: TRBJ1-2
size: NA
V: TRBV6-5
CDR3: CASSQTGTGYGYTF
DNA: TGTGCCAGCAGTCAAACCGGGACAGGGTATGGCTACACCTTC

D: NA
J: TRBJ2-7
size: NA
V: TRBV9
CDR3: CASSTRDAGTEQYF
DNA: TGTGCCAGCAGCACCCGGGACGCGGGAACCGAGCAGTACTTC

D: NA
J: TRBJ2-3
size: NA
V: TRBV5-1
CDR3: CASSLARGGPGADTQYF
DNA: TGCGCCAGCAGCTTGGCTCGGGGCGGGCCAGGTGCAGATACGCAGTATTTT

D: NA
J: TRBJ1-1
size: NA
V: TRBV5-4
CDR3: CATLAGANTEAFF
DNA: TGTGCCACGTTAGCAGGGGCGAACACTGAAGCTTTCTTT

D: NA
J: TRBJ2-5
size: NA
V: TRBV6-1
CDR3: CASSEARVDRKPETQYF
DNA: TGTGCCAGCAGTGAAGCTAGGGTAGACAGGAAGCCAGAGACCCAGTACTTC

D: TRBD2
J: TRBJ2-3
size: once
V: TRBV6-4
CDR3: CASSGAAGASADTQYF
DNA: TGTGCCAGCAGTGGGGCGGCGGGAGCCAGCGCAGATACGCAGTATTTT

D: NA
J: TRBJ2-7
size: NA
V: TRBV7-2
CDR3: CASSLGPQPGEQYF
DNA: TGTGCCAGCAGCTTGGGGCCCCAGCCCGGCGAGCAGTACTTC

D: TRBD1
J: TRBJ1-2
size: NA
V: TRBV7-9
CDR3: CASSLGTGDGYGYTF
DNA: TGTGCCAGCAGCTTAGGGACAGGGGATGGCTATGGCTACACCTTC

D: NA
J: TRBJ2-7
size: NA
V: TRBV5-1
CDR3: CASSLVSSVTYEQYF
DNA: TGCGCCAGCAGCTTGGTGTCTAGCGTGACCTACGAGCAGTACTTC

D: TRBD2
J: TRBJ2-1
size: NA
V: TRBV29-1
CDR3: CSVRPGGSLEQFF
DNA: TGCAGCGTTCGGCCGGGGGGGTCTCTTGAGCAGTTCTTC

D: NA
J: TRBJ1-2
size: NA
V: TRBV6-6
CDR3: CASSYGGAVGYGYTF
DNA: TGTGCCAGCAGTTACGGGGGGGCGGTCGGCTATGGCTACACCTTC

D: TRBD2
J: TRBJ2-1
size: few
V: TRBV5-1
CDR3: CASSPGLAGGLEQFF
DNA: TGCGCCAGCAGCCCCGGACTAGCGGGAGGGCTAGAGCAGTTCTTC

D: NA
J: TRBJ2-7
size: NA
V: TRBV13
CDR3: CASSAGLNYEQYF
DNA: TGTGCCAGCAGCGCAGGACTAAACTACGAGCAGTACTTC

D: NA
J: TRBJ2-5
size: NA
V: TRBV6-1
CDR3: CASSDGGSEETQYF
DNA: TGTGCCAGCAGTGACGGCGGGTCGGAAGAGACCCAGTACTTC

D: NA
J: TRBJ2-1
size: NA
V: TRBV2
CDR3: CASSEARYDEQFF
DNA: TGTGCCAGCAGTGAAGCGCGCTACGATGAGCAGTTCTTC

D: NA
J: TRBJ1-1
size: few
V: TRBV18
CDR3: CASSPQGATEAFF
DNA: TGTGCCAGCTCACCGCAGGGCGCCACTGAAGCTTTCTTT

D: NA
J: TRBJ2-2
size: NA
V: TRBV5-1
CDR3: CASSLESGELFF
DNA: TGCGCCAGCAGCTTGGAGTCCGGGGAGCTGTTTTTT

D: TRBD1
J: TRBJ1-2
size: few
V: TRBV29-1
CDR3: CSVETGGSSYTF
DNA: TGCAGCGTGGAGACAGGGGGCAGTAGCTACACCTTC

D: NA
J: TRBJ2-1
size: few
V: TRBV21-1
CDR3: CASSKVGTSSYNEQFF
DNA: TGTGCCAGCAGCAAAGTAGGGACGAGCTCCTACAATGAGCAGTTCTTC

D: TRBD1
J: TRBJ1-5
size: NA
V: TRBV7-8
CDR3: CASSLGPSAQGGYQPQHF
DNA: TGTGCCAGCAGCTTAGGCCCCTCGGCACAGGGGGGATATCAGCCCCAGCATTTT

D: NA
J: TRBJ1-4
size: NA
V: TRBV11-2
CDR3: CASSTVGQGEKLFF
DNA: TGTGCCAGCTCAACGGTGGGTCAGGGAGAAAAACTGTTTTTT

D: NA
J: TRBJ1-2
size: NA
V: TRBV28
CDR3: CASSYQVTDYGYTF
DNA: TGTGCCAGCAGCTACCAGGTGACAGACTATGGCTACACCTTC

D: TRBD1
J: TRBJ1-3
size: NA
V: TRBV9
CDR3: CASSLGQGPGNTIYF
DNA: TGTGCCAGCAGCCTGGGACAGGGGCCCGGAAACACCATATATTTT

D: TRBD1
J: TRBJ1-4
size: NA
V: TRBV2
CDR3: CASRQGQGPWEKLFF
DNA: TGTGCCAGCAGACAAGGACAGGGGCCTTGGGAAAAACTGTTTTTT

D: NA
J: TRBJ2-7
size: NA
V: TRBV9
CDR3: CASSPNGNTNYEQYF
DNA: TGTGCCAGCAGCCCGAACGGGAACACAAACTACGAGCAGTACTTC

D: NA
J: TRBJ2-7
size: large
V: TRBV30
CDR3: CAWSEVGIDYEQYF
DNA: TGTGCCTGGAGTGAGGTGGGAATAGACTACGAGCAGTACTTC

D: TRBD1
J: TRBJ2-3
size: NA
V: TRBV28
CDR3: CASSVGTGASDTQYF
DNA: TGTGCCAGCAGTGTCGGGACAGGGGCGTCCGATACGCAGTATTTT

D: NA
J: TRBJ1-4
size: few
V: TRBV9
CDR3: CASRVGDLGLCEKLFF
DNA: TGTGCCAGCAGGGTAGGGGACCTCGGCCTTTGTGAAAAACTGTTTTTT

D: NA
J: TRBJ2-7
size: NA
V: TRBV28
CDR3: CASSGDQVSYEQYF
DNA: TGTGCCAGCAGCGGGGATCAGGTCTCCTACGAGCAGTACTTC

D: NA
J: TRBJ2-5
size: NA
V: TRBV7-6
CDR3: CASSSRGRQETQYF
DNA: TGTGCCAGCAGCTCCCGGGGAAGACAAGAGACCCAGTACTTC

D: TRBD2
J: TRBJ2-5
size: NA
V: TRBV2
CDR3: CASSDRARLAGGETQYF
DNA: TGTGCCAGCAGTGATCGTGCGCGGCTAGCGGGGGGAGAGACCCAGTACTTC

D: NA
J: TRBJ2-5
size: NA
V: TRBV6-1
CDR3: CASSDGGSIETQYF
DNA: TGTGCCAGCAGTGACGGAGGTTCGATAGAGACCCAGTACTTC

D: NA
J: TRBJ2-3
size: NA
V: TRBV19
CDR3: CATIPPGTDTQYF
DNA: TGTGCCACTATTCCCCCCGGGACAGATACGCAGTATTTT

D: NA
J: TRBJ1-3
size: NA
V: TRBV7-8
CDR3: CASSLEAPPGPGNTIYF
DNA: TGTGCCAGCAGCTTAGAAGCCCCCCCAGGGCCTGGAAACACCATATATTTT

D: NA
J: TRBJ1-5
size: NA
V: TRBV30
CDR3: CAWSDNLNQPQHF
DNA: TGTGCCTGGAGTGACAATCTCAATCAGCCCCAGCATTTT

D: NA
J: TRBJ2-2
size: NA
V: TRBV4-2
CDR3: CASSQPVIGELFF
DNA: TGTGCCAGCAGCCAACCCGTTATTGGGGAGCTGTTTTTT

D: NA
J: TRBJ1-1
size: few
V: TRBV20-1
CDR3: CSARAGPEAFF
DNA: TGCAGTGCTAGAGCAGGGCCTGAAGCTTTCTTT

D: NA
J: TRBJ2-3
size: NA
V: TRBV15
CDR3: CATSRSTTDTQYF
DNA: TGTGCCACCAGCAGATCCACTACAGATACGCAGTATTTT

D: TRBD1
J: TRBJ2-5
size: NA
V: TRBV7-3
CDR3: CASSLYGTDNQETQYF
DNA: TGTGCCAGCAGCTTATATGGGACAGACAACCAAGAGACCCAGTACTTC